This is a list of T cell receptor beta chains from one sample in a study of glioma-infiltrating T cells after dendritic cell vaccination. Clones were sequenced by immunoSEQ multiplex PCR, and TCRdb holds only the in-frame ones, with some missing. The sample includes about 95,000 clones, about 83% of them seen just once. This specimen consisted of blood, obtained before dendritic cell vaccination. The receptor set was obtained from a human donor with glioblastoma. Both conserved end residues are part of each CDR3. The D gene is left open where the match is weak. Where a row states a size, it is once, few, many or the class of an expanded clone; other rows omit it.

d_call: .; clone_size: .; v_call: TRBV5-4; j_call: TRBJ2-2; cdr3_aa: CASSQGAGELFF; cdr3_nt: TGTGCCAGCAGCCAAGGGGCCGGGGAGCTGTTTTTT
d_call: .; clone_size: .; v_call: TRBV18; j_call: TRBJ1-2; cdr3_aa: CASSPSGRQVGGYTF; cdr3_nt: TGTGCCAGCTCACCAAGCGGGCGGCAGGTGGGCGGCTACACCTTC
d_call: TRBD1; clone_size: .; v_call: TRBV9; j_call: TRBJ1-1; cdr3_aa: CASSVGGTGGTEAFF; cdr3_nt: TGTGCCAGCAGCGTAGGAGGGACAGGGGGCACTGAAGCTTTCTTT
d_call: TRBD2; clone_size: .; v_call: TRBV2; j_call: TRBJ2-7; cdr3_aa: CASSVTQAGGSYEQYF; cdr3_nt: TGTGCCAGCAGTGTCACCCAAGCGGGAGGGTCCTACGAGCAGTACTTC
d_call: TRBD1; clone_size: .; v_call: TRBV5-1; j_call: TRBJ2-3; cdr3_aa: CASSRGQGIRDTQYF; cdr3_nt: TGCGCCAGCAGCCGGGGACAGGGTATTAGAGATACGCAGTATTTT
d_call: .; clone_size: .; v_call: TRBV7-4; j_call: TRBJ1-1; cdr3_aa: CASRYHRGRGGTEAFF; cdr3_nt: TGTGCCAGCAGATACCACCGGGGCCGGGGGGGCACTGAAGCTTTCTTT
d_call: TRBD1; clone_size: .; v_call: TRBV4-1; j_call: TRBJ1-1; cdr3_aa: CASSQGQGGAEAFF; cdr3_nt: TGCGCCAGCAGCCAGGGACAGGGGGGGGCTGAAGCTTTCTTT
d_call: .; clone_size: .; v_call: TRBV7-2; j_call: TRBJ1-2; cdr3_aa: CASSPTGRIYGYTF; cdr3_nt: TGTGCCAGCAGCCCCACAGGACGGATCTATGGCTACACCTTC
d_call: TRBD1; clone_size: .; v_call: TRBV30; j_call: TRBJ1-2; cdr3_aa: CAWDTLTGGESANYGYTF; cdr3_nt: TGTGCCTGGGATACCCTGACAGGGGGTGAGTCAGCTAACTATGGCTACACCTTC
d_call: TRBD1; clone_size: .; v_call: TRBV11-3; j_call: TRBJ2-1; cdr3_aa: CASSLGTGATDEQFF; cdr3_nt: TGTGCCAGCAGCTTAGGGACAGGGGCTACGGATGAGCAGTTCTTC
d_call: TRBD1; clone_size: .; v_call: TRBV5-1; j_call: TRBJ2-7; cdr3_aa: CASSSDRGEQYF; cdr3_nt: TGCGCCAGCAGCTCCGACAGGGGCGAGCAGTACTTC
d_call: TRBD1; clone_size: .; v_call: TRBV7-9; j_call: TRBJ1-3; cdr3_aa: CASSLAGTGGSGNTIYF; cdr3_nt: TGTGCCAGCAGCTTAGCGGGGACAGGGGGCTCTGGAAACACCATATATTTT
d_call: .; clone_size: .; v_call: TRBV9; j_call: TRBJ2-1; cdr3_aa: CASSVTGHLYNEQFF; cdr3_nt: TGTGCCAGCAGCGTTACGGGACACCTCTACAATGAGCAGTTCTTC
d_call: TRBD1; clone_size: .; v_call: TRBV13; j_call: TRBJ1-5; cdr3_aa: CASSGGINQPQHF; cdr3_nt: TGTGCCAGTTCAGGGGGAATAAATCAGCCCCAGCATTTT
d_call: TRBD1; clone_size: .; v_call: TRBV7-9; j_call: TRBJ2-7; cdr3_aa: CASSLGQGQYEQYF; cdr3_nt: TGTGCCAGCAGCTTAGGACAGGGTCAGTACGAGCAGTACTTC
d_call: TRBD1; clone_size: .; v_call: TRBV18; j_call: TRBJ2-3; cdr3_aa: CASSLTGDIDTQYF; cdr3_nt: TGTGCCAGCTCACTGACAGGGGATATAGATACGCAGTATTTT
d_call: TRBD2; clone_size: .; v_call: TRBV5-1; j_call: TRBJ2-3; cdr3_aa: CASSLLTSGGAADTQYF; cdr3_nt: TGCGCCAGCAGCTTGTTGACTAGCGGGGGGGCTGCTGATACGCAGTATTTT
d_call: TRBD1; clone_size: .; v_call: TRBV6-5; j_call: TRBJ1-1; cdr3_aa: CASSYAQGGTEAFF; cdr3_nt: TGTGCCAGCAGTTACGCGCAGGGGGGAACTGAAGCTTTCTTT
d_call: .; clone_size: .; v_call: TRBV19; j_call: TRBJ2-7; cdr3_aa: CASSVGLVDSEQYF; cdr3_nt: TGTGCCAGTTCTGTGGGACTCGTCGATTCCGAGCAGTACTTC
d_call: TRBD1; clone_size: .; v_call: TRBV6-1; j_call: TRBJ1-5; cdr3_aa: CASTRTGGNQPQHF; cdr3_nt: TGTGCCAGCACACGGACAGGAGGTAATCAGCCCCAGCATTTT
d_call: TRBD1; clone_size: .; v_call: TRBV11-3; j_call: TRBJ2-5; cdr3_aa: CASSDRVETQYF; cdr3_nt: TGTGCCAGCAGCGACAGGGTAGAGACCCAGTACTTC
d_call: .; clone_size: .; v_call: TRBV6-5; j_call: TRBJ1-1; cdr3_aa: CASSRQAGNTEAFF; cdr3_nt: TGTGCCAGCAGCCGTCAAGCCGGGAACACTGAAGCTTTCTTT
d_call: .; clone_size: .; v_call: TRBV11-3; j_call: TRBJ2-3; cdr3_aa: CASSLQSPTDTQYF; cdr3_nt: TGTGCCAGCAGCTTGCAAAGCCCCACAGATACGCAGTATTTT
d_call: TRBD2; clone_size: few; v_call: TRBV7-8; j_call: TRBJ2-5; cdr3_aa: CASSRGVGETQYF; cdr3_nt: TGTGCCAGCAGCCGGGGGGTAGGAGAGACCCAGTACTTC
d_call: .; clone_size: .; v_call: TRBV14; j_call: TRBJ2-1; cdr3_aa: CASSPQGGGYNEQFF; cdr3_nt: TGTGCCAGCAGCCCGCAGGGGGGCGGCTACAATGAGCAGTTCTTC
d_call: TRBD1; clone_size: .; v_call: TRBV30; j_call: TRBJ2-3; cdr3_aa: CAWSATGGVSNTQYF; cdr3_nt: TGTGCCTGGAGCGCCACAGGGGGCGTATCAAATACGCAGTATTTT
d_call: .; clone_size: once; v_call: TRBV6-5; j_call: TRBJ2-7; cdr3_aa: CASSRDLSSYEQYF; cdr3_nt: TGTGCCAGCAGCAGGGACTTGAGCTCCTACGAGCAGTACTTC
d_call: TRBD1; clone_size: .; v_call: TRBV5-1; j_call: TRBJ2-7; cdr3_aa: CASSPDRAAYEQYF; cdr3_nt: TGCGCCAGCAGCCCCGACAGGGCCGCCTACGAGCAGTACTTC
d_call: .; clone_size: .; v_call: TRBV5-1; j_call: TRBJ2-5; cdr3_aa: CASSLDSETQYF; cdr3_nt: TGCGCCAGCAGCTTGGATTCGGAGACCCAGTACTTC
d_call: .; clone_size: .; v_call: TRBV28; j_call: TRBJ2-7; cdr3_aa: CASSLGGGGSPYEQYF; cdr3_nt: TGTGCCAGCAGTTTGGGTGGGGGCGGGAGCCCTTACGAGCAGTACTTC
d_call: TRBD1; clone_size: .; v_call: TRBV5-4; j_call: TRBJ2-7; cdr3_aa: CASSLGQGLYEQYF; cdr3_nt: TGTGCCAGCAGCTTGGGACAGGGGTTATACGAGCAGTACTTC